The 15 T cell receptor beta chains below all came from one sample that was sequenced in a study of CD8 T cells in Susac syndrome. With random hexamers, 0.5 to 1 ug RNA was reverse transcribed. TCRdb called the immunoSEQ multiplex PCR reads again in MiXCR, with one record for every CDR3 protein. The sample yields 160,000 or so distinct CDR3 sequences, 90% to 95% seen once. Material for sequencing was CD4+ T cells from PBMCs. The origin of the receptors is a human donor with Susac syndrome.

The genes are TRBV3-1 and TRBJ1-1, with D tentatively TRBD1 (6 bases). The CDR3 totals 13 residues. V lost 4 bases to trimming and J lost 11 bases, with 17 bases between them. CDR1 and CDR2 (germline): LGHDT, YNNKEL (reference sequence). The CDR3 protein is CASSPGQPLRAFF. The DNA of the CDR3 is TGTGCCAGCAGCCCCGGACAGCCCCTGAGGGCTTTCTTT.

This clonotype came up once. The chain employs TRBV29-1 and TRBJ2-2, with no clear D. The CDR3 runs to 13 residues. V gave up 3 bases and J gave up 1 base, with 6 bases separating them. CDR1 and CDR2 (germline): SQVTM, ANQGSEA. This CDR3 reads CSVDGGNTGELFF. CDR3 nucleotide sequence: TGCAGCGTTGATGGCGGGAACACCGGGGAGCTGTTTTTT.

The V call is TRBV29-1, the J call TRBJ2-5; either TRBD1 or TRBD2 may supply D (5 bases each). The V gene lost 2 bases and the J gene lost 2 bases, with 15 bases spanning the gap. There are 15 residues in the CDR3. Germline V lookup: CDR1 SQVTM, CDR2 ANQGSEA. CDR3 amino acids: CSVERDPGQQETQYF. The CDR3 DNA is TGCAGCGTTGAAAGGGACCCGGGGCAGCAAGAGACCCAGTACTTC.

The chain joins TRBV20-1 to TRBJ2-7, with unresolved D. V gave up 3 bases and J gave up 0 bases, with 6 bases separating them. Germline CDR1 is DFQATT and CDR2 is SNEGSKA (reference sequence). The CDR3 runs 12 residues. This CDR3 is CSARTDSYEQYF. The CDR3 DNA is TGCAGTGCTAGGACGGACTCCTACGAGCAGTACTTC.

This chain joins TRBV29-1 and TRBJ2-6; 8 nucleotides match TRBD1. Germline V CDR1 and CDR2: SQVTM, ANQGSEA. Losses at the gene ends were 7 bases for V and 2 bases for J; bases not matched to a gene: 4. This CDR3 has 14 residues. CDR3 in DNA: TGCAGCGCTGCAGGGGGCACTGGGGCCAACGTCCTGACTTTC. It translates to CSAAGGTGANVLTF.

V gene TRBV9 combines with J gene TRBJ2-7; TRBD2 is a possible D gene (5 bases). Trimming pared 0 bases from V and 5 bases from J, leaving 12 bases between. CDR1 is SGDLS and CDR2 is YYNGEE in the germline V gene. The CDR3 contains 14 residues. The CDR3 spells CASSVGVEVHEQYF. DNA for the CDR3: TGTGCCAGCAGCGTAGGAGTGGAGGTACACGAGCAGTACTTC.

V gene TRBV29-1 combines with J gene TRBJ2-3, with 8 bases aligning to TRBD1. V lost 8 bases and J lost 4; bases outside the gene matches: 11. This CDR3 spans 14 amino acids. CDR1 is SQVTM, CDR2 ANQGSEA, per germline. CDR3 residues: CSLSGTGFADTQYF. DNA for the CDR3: TGCAGCTTGTCTGGGACAGGTTTCGCAGATACGCAGTATTTT.

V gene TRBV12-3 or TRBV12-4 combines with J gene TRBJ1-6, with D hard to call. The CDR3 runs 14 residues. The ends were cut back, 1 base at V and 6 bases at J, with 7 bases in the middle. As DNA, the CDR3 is TGTGCCAGCAGTTTAGTCCGACTTAATTCACCCCTCCACTTT. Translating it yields CASSLVRLNSPLHF.

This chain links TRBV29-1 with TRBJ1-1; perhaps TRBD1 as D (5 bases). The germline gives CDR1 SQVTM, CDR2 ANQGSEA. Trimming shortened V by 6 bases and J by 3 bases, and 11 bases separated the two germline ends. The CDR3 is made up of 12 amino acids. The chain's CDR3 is CSVYPGYTEAFF. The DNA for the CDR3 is TGCAGCGTCTACCCAGGGTACACTGAAGCTTTCTTT.

DNA of the CDR3: TGCAGTGCTAACCCGGCGGGGGGGCTACGAGAGCAGTACTTC. Its protein product is CSANPAGGLREQYF. The chain couples TRBV20-1 to TRBJ2-7; 9 bases match TRBD2. V lost 4 bases to trimming and J lost 7 bases; unmatched junction nucleotides: 11. Germline CDR1 DFQATT, CDR2 SNEGSKA (reference sequence). There are 14 residues in the CDR3.

The CDR3 spells CSARVQGDYGYTF. CDR3 nucleotides: TGCAGTGCTAGGGTCCAGGGTGACTATGGCTACACCTTC. The rearrangement joins TRBV20-1 to TRBJ1-2, with D tentatively TRBD1 (5 bases). The length of the CDR3 is 13 residues. V was clipped by 3 bases and J by 3 bases, with 11 bases between them. Germline values: CDR1 DFQATT, CDR2 SNEGSKA (reference sequence).

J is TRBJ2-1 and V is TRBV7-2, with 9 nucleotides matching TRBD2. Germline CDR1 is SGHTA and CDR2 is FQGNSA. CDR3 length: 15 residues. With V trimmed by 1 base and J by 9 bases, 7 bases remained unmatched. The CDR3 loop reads CASSLVARGGGEQFF. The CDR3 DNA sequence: TGTGCCAGCAGCTTAGTGGCGCGGGGGGGCGGTGAGCAGTTCTTC. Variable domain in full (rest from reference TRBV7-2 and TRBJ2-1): GAGVSQSPSNKVTEKGKDVELRCDPISGHTALYWYRQSLGQGLEFLIYFQGNSAPDKSGLPSDRFSAERTGGSVSTLTIQRTQQEDSAVYLCASSLVARGGGEQFFGPGTRLTVL.

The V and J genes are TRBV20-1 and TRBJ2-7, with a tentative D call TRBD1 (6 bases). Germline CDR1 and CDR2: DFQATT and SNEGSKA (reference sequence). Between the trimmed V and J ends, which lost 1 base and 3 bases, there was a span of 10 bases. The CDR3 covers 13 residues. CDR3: CSARVDRIYEQYF. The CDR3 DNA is TGCAGTGCTAGAGTCGACAGGATCTACGAGCAGTACTTC.

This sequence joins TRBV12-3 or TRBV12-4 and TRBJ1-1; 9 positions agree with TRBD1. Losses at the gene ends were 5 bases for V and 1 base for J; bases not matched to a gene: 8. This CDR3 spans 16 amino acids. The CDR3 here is CASSPTGGRGNTEAFF. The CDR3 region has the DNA TGTGCCAGCAGTCCCACAGGGGGCAGAGGGAACACTGAAGCTTTCTTT.

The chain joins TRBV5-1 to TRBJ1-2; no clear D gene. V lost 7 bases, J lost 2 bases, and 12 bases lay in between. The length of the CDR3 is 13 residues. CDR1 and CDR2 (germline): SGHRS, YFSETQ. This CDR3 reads CASGPGGNYGYTF. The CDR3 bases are TGCGCCAGCGGGCCGGGAGGGAACTATGGCTACACCTTC.